The T cell receptor (beta chain) under discussion was sequenced for a study of naive and memory T cell subsets. The beta constant-region primer was an equimolar mix of two oligonucleotides covering TRBC1 and TRBC2. Nested alpha and beta constant-region primers with the SP2 primer drove four PCR rounds on ligated cDNA. One entry per CDR3 protein results from TCRdb running MiXCR on the UMI-ligation and nested PCR reads. This table holds 130,000 or so distinct CDR3 sequences, around 35% found once. This clonotype has just a few counts. The source material was central memory CD4+ T cells from blood. This receptor was obtained from a human donor in good health.

CDR3 sequence reads: CASSLHNSPLHF. DNA of the CDR3: TGCGCCAGCAGCCTGCATAATTCACCCCTCCACTTT. V gene TRBV4-3 combines with J gene TRBJ1-6; D not certain. Germline CDR1 is LGHNA and CDR2 is YSLEER. This CDR3 has 12 amino acids. V was cut by 4 bases and J by 5 bases, with 3 bases left in between.